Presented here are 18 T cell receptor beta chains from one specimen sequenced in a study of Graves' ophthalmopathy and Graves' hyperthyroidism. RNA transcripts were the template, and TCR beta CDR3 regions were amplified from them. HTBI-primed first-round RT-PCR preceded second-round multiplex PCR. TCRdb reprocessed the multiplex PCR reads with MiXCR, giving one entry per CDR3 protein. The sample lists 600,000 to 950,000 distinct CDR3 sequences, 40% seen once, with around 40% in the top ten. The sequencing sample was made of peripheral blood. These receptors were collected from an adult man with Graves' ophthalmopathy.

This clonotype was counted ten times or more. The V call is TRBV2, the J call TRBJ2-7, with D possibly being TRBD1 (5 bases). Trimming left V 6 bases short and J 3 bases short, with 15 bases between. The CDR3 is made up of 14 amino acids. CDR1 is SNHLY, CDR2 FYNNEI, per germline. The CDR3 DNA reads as TGTGCCAGCAGCACGGCAGGGTCCCTCTACGAGCAGTACTTC. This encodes CASSTAGSLYEQYF. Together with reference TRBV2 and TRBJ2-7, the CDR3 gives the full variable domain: EPEVTQTPSHQVTQMGQEVILRCVPISNHLYFYWYRQILGQKVEFLVSFYNNEISEKSEIFDDQFSVERPDGSNFTLKIRSTKLEDSAMYFCASSTAGSLYEQYFGPGTRLTVT.

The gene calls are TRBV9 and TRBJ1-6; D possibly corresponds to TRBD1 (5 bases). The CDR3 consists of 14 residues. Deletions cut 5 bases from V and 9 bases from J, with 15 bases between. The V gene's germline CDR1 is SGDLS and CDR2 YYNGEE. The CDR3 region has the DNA TGTGCCAGCAGTTTAAGGGGAGGTACTTCACCCCTCCACTTT. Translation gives CASSLRGGTSPLHF.

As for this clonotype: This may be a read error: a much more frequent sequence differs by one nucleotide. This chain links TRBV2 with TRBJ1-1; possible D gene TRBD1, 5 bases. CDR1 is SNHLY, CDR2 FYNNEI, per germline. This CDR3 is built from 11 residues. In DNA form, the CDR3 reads TGTGCCAGTGGTATGGACACTGGAGCTTTCTTT. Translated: CASGMDTGAFF.

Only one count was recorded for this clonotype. The CDR3 reads CSARVEGGDYGYTF. The CDR3 DNA is TGCAGTGCTAGAGTCGAGGGGGGTGATTATGGCTACACCTTC. J is TRBJ1-2 and V is TRBV20-1, with D tentatively TRBD1 (6 bases). From germline, CDR1 is DFQATT and CDR2 SNEGSKA (reference sequence). Trimming pared 1 base from V and 5 bases from J, leaving 14 bases between. CDR3 length equals 14 residues.

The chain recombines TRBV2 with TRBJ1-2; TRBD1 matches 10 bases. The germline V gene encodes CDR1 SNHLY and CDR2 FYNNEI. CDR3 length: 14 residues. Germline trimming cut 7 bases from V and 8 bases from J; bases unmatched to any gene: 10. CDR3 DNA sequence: TGTGCCAGCACCGGATGGGACAGGGGTTTGGGCTACACCTTC. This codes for CASTGWDRGLGYTF.

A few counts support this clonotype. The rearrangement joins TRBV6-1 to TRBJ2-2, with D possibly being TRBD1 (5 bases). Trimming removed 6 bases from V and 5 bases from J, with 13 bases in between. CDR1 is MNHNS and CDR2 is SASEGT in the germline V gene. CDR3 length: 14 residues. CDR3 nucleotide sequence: TGTGCCAGCAGGAAAATACAGGTTACCGGGGAGCTGTTTTTT. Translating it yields CASRKIQVTGELFF.

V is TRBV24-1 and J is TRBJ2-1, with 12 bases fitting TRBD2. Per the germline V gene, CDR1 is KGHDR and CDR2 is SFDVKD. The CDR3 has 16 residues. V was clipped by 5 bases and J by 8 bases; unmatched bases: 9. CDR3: CATSGSGLAGGYEQFF. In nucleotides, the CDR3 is TGTGCCACCAGTGGGTCGGGACTAGCGGGTGGCTATGAGCAGTTCTTC.

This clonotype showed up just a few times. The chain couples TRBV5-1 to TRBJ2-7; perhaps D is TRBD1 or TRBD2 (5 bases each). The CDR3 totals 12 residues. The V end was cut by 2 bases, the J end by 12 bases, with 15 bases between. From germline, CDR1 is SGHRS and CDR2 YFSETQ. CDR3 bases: TGCGCCAGCAGCTTATACCCGGGACCTCCGTACTTC. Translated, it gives CASSLYPGPPYF.

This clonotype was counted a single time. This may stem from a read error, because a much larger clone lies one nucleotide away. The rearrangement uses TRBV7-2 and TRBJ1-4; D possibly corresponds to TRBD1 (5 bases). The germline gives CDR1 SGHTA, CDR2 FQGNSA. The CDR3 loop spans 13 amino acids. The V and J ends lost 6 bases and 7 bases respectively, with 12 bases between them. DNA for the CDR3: TGTGCCAGCAGTTTATGTAGGGGTGAAAAACTGTTTTTT. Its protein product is CASSLCRGEKLFF.

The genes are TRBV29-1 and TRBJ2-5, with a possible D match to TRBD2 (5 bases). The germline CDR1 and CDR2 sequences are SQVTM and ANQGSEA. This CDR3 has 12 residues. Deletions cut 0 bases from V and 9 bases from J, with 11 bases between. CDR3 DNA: TGCAGCGTTGAAGAAGTGGGAGTGTCCCAGTACTTC. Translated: CSVEEVGVSQYF.

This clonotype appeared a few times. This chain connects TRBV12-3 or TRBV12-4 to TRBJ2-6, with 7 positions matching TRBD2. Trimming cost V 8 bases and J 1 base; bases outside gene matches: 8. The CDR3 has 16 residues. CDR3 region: CASRKRGGSGANVLTF. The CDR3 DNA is TGTGCCAGCCGCAAACGCGGGGGTTCTGGGGCCAACGTCCTGACTTTC.

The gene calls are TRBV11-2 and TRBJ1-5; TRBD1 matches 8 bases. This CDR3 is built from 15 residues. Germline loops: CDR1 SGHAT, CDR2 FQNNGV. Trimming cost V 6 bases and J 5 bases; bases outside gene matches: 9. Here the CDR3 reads CASSFRGRGDQPQHF. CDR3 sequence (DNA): TGTGCCAGCAGTTTCAGGGGGCGCGGAGATCAGCCCCAGCATTTT.

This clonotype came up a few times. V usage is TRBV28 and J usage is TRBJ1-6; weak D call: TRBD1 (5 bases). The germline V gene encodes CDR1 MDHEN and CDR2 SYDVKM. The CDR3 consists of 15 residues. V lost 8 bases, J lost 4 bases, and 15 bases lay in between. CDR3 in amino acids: CASRARTSYNSPLHF. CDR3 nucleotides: TGTGCCAGCCGAGCCAGGACATCTTATAATTCACCCCTCCACTTT.

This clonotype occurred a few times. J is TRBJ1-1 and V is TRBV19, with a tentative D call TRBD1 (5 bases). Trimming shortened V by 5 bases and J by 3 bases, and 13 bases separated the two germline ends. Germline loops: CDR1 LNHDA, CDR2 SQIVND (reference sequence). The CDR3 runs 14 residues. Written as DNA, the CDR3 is TGTGCCAGTAGTCCTCGACAGATATACACTGAAGCTTTCTTT. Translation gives CASSPRQIYTEAFF.

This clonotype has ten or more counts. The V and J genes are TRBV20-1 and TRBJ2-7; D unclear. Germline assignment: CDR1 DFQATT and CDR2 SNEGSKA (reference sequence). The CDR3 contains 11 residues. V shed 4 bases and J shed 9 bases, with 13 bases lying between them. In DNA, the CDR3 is TGCAGTGCTACCCTCTCTGACTCGCAGTACTTC. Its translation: CSATLSDSQYF.

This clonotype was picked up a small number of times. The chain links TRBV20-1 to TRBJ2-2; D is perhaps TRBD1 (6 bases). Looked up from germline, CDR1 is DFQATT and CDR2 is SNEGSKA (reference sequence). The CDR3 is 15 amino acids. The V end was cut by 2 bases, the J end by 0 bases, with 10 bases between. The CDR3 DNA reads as TGCAGTGCTAGATGGGCAGGGGCGAACACCGGGGAGCTGTTTTTT. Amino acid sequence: CSARWAGANTGELFF.

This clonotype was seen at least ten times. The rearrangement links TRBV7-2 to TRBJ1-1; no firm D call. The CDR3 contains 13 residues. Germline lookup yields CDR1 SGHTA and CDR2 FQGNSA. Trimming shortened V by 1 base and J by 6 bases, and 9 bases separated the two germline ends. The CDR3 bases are TGTGCCAGCAGCTTAGTGGTTGGGGCTGAAGCTTTCTTT. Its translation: CASSLVVGAEAFF. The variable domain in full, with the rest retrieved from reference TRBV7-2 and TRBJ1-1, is GAGVSQSPSNKVTEKGKDVELRCDPISGHTALYWYRQSLGQGLEFLIYFQGNSAPDKSGLPSDRFSAERTGGSVSTLTIQRTQQEDSAVYLCASSLVVGAEAFFGQGTRLTVV.

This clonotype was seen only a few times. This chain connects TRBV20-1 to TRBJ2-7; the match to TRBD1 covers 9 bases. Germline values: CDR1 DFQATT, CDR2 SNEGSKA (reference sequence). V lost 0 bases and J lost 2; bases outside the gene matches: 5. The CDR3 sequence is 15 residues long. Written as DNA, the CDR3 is TGCAGTGCTAGAGATAGAAGGACAGGGGCCTACGAGCAGTACTTC. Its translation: CSARDRRTGAYEQYF.